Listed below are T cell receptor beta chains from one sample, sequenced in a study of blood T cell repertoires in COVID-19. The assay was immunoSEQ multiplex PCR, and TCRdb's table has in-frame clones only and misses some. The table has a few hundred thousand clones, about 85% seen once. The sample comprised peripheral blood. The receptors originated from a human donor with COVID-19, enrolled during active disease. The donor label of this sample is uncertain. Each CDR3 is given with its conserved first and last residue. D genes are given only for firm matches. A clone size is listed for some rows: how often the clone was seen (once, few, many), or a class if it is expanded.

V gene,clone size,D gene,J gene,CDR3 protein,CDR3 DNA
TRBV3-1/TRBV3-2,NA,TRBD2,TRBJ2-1,CASSQDPSGRANEQFF,TGTGCCAGCAGCCAAGATCCTAGCGGGAGGGCGAATGAGCAGTTCTTC
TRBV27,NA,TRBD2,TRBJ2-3,CASSGLAGGPADTQYF,TGTGCCAGCAGTGGACTAGCGGGAGGGCCAGCAGATACGCAGTATTTT
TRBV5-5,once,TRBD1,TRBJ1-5,CASSWGTGANQPQHF,TGTGCCAGCAGCTGGGGGACAGGGGCGAATCAGCCCCAGCATTTT
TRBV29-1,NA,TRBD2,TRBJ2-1,CSSRLGGSYEQFF,TGCAGCTCAAGACTAGGCGGGAGTTATGAGCAGTTCTTC
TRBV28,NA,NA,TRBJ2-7,CASSLLRGSYEQYF,TGTGCCAGCAGTTTACTACGGGGCTCCTACGAGCAGTACTTC
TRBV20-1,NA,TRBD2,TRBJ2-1,CSASYGRAGEQFF,TGCAGTGCTAGTTACGGGAGGGCCGGTGAGCAGTTCTTC
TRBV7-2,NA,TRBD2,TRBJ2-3,CASSLGRGRVDTQYF,TGTGCCAGCAGCTTAGGACGCGGGAGGGTAGATACGCAGTATTTT
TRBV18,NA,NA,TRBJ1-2,CASSEGPNGYTF,TGTGCCAGCTCAGAGGGCCCGAACGGCTACACCTTC
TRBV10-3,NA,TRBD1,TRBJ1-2,CAIRPGTGSYGYTF,TGTGCCATCAGACCCGGGACAGGGAGCTATGGCTACACCTTC
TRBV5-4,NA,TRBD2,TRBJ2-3,CASSLAPAGGPKDTQYF,TGTGCCAGCAGCTTGGCCCCAGCGGGAGGGCCGAAAGATACGCAGTATTTT
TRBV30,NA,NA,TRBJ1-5,CAWSVRDRGNQPQHF,TGTGCCTGGAGTGTCCGAGATAGGGGAAATCAGCCCCAGCATTTT
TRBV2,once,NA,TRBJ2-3,CASSDRGRGTDTQYF,TGTGCCAGCAGTGATAGGGGTCGGGGCACAGATACGCAGTATTTT
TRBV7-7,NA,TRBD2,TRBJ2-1,CASSLTSGTYNEQFF,TGTGCTAGCAGCTTAACTAGCGGAACCTACAATGAGCAGTTCTTC
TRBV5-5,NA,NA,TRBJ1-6,CASSLPRAHLYNSPLHF,TGTGCCAGCAGCTTGCCGCGGGCCCACCTCTATAATTCACCCCTCCACTTT
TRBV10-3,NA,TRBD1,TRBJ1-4,CAISRTGTNEKLFF,TGTGCCATCAGCAGGACAGGGACTAATGAAAAACTGTTTTTT
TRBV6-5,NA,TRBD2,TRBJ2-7,CASRRAGGNYEQYF,TGTGCCAGCAGAAGGGCGGGAGGTAACTACGAGCAGTACTTC
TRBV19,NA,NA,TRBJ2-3,CASSPDRTDTQYF,TGTGCCAGTAGTCCCGACAGGACAGATACGCAGTATTTT
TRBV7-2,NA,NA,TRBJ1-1,CASSPRTTAMNTEAFF,TGTGCCAGCAGCCCCCGAACGACAGCAATGAACACTGAAGCTTTCTTT
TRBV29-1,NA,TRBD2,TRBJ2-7,CSVEILSSGPYF,TGCAGCGTTGAAATCCTGTCTAGCGGGCCATACTTC
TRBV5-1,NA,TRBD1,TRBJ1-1,CASSLATFRGWNTEAFF,TGCGCCAGCAGCTTGGCTACATTCAGGGGGTGGAACACTGAAGCTTTCTTT
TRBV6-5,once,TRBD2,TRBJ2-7,CASRQGLANYEQYF,TGTGCCAGCCGTCAGGGACTAGCAAACTACGAGCAGTACTTC
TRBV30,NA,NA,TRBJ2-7,CAWGQDIFYEQYF,TGTGCCTGGGGTCAGGACATTTTCTACGAGCAGTACTTC
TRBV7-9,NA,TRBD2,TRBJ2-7,CASSSPGLVVYEQYF,TGTGCCAGCAGCTCCCCGGGACTAGTAGTGTACGAGCAGTACTTC
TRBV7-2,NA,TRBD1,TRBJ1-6,CASSGTGGGSPLHF,TGTGCCAGCAGCGGAACAGGGGGCGGTTCACCCCTCCACTTT
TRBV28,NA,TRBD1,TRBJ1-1,CASSPGQGEGDTEAFF,TGTGCCAGCAGCCCGGGACAGGGGGAAGGGGACACTGAAGCTTTCTTT
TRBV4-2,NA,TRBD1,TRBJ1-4,CASSQAGTGGSLWGKLFF,TGTGCCAGCAGCCAAGCCGGGACAGGGGGGAGCTTGTGGGGAAAACTGTTTTTT
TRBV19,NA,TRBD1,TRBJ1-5,CASSLWGTGTNQPQHF,TGTGCCAGTAGTCTGTGGGGGACAGGGACTAATCAGCCCCAGCATTTT
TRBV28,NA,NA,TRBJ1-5,CASSFPGAYSNQPQHF,TGTGCCAGCAGTTTCCCAGGGGCCTATAGCAATCAGCCCCAGCATTTT
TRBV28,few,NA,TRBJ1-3,CASSFSGDSPGNTIYF,TGTGCCAGCAGTTTCTCGGGGGATTCCCCTGGAAACACCATATATTTT
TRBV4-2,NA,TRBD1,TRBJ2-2,CASSQVTRGRTSNTGELFF,TGTGCCAGCAGCCAAGTGACCAGGGGGCGGACTTCTAACACCGGGGAGCTGTTTTTT
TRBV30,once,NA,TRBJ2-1,CAWSDRREQFF,TGTGCCTGGAGTGATCGGCGGGAGCAGTTCTTC
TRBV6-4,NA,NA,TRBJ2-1,CASSDQRATGEQFF,TGTGCCAGCAGTGACCAGAGAGCCACAGGAGAGCAGTTCTTC
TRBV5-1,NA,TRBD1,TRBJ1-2,CASSRGPGQGDYGYTF,TGCGCCAGCAGCAGAGGACCGGGACAGGGAGACTATGGCTACACCTTC
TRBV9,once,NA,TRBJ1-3,CASSVGVRVGNTIYF,TGTGCCAGCAGCGTAGGGGTCAGGGTGGGAAACACCATATATTTT
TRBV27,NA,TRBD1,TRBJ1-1,CASSPTGQANTEAFF,TGTGCCAGCAGTCCAACCGGACAGGCGAACACTGAAGCTTTCTTT
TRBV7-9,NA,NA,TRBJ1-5,CASSLERGGNQPQHF,TGTGCCAGCAGCTTAGAAAGGGGAGGGAATCAGCCCCAGCATTTT
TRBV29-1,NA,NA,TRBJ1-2,CSVEPTAGSYGYTF,TGCAGCGTGGAACCGACAGCGGGGAGCTATGGCTACACCTTC
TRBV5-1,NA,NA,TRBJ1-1,CASSLLSGNTEAFF,TGCGCCAGCAGCTTGCTTTCCGGGAACACTGAAGCTTTCTTT
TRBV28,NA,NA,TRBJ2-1,CASMEASSYNEQFF,TGTGCCAGCATGGAGGCTAGCTCCTACAATGAGCAGTTCTTC
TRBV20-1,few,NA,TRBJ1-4,CSAREREKLFF,TGCAGTGCTAGAGAGCGCGAAAAACTGTTTTTT
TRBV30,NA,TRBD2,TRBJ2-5,CAWSTGTIAGVLETQYF,TGTGCCTGGAGTACGGGGACCATAGCGGGAGTATTAGAGACCCAGTACTTC
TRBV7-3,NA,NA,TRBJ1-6,CASSLEGAADNSPLHF,TGTGCCAGCAGCTTGGAAGGTGCGGCGGATAATTCACCCCTCCACTTT
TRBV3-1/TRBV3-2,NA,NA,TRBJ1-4,CASSQDRVGEKLFF,TGTGCCAGCAGCCAAGACAGGGTGGGGGAAAAACTGTTTTTT
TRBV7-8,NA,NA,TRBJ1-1,CASSRPPGGVGRF,TGTGCCAGCAGCAGACCACCTGGAGGGGTAGGAAGATTT
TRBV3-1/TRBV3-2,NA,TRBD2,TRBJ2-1,CASSLSGIGDPYNEQFF,TGTGCCAGCAGCCTGAGCGGGATCGGCGACCCCTACAATGAGCAGTTCTTC
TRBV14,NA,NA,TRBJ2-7,CASSQDIGGSRYEQYF,TGTGCCAGCAGCCAAGATATCGGGGGATCTCGCTACGAGCAGTACTTC
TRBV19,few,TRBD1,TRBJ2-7,CASQYSAQGAYEQYF,TGTGCCAGTCAATACTCGGCGCAGGGGGCCTACGAGCAGTACTTC
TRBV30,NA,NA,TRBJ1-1,CAWSRQENTEAFF,TGTGCCTGGAGTCGGCAGGAAAACACTGAAGCTTTCTTT
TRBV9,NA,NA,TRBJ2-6,CASSSAGSYSGANVLTF,TGTGCCAGCAGCTCCGCGGGCAGTTACTCTGGGGCCAACGTCCTGACTTTC
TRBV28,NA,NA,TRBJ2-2,CASSFRQVGELFF,TGTGCCAGCAGTTTTAGGCAGGTCGGGGAGCTGTTTTTT
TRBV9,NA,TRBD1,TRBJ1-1,CASSKTGVPNTEAFF,TGTGCCAGCAGCAAGACAGGGGTTCCGAACACTGAAGCTTTCTTT
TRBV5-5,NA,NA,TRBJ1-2,CASSSGQPFYTF,TGTGCCAGCAGCTCCGGACAGCCTTTCTACACCTTC
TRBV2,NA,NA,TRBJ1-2,CASTTLGGGLSGYTF,TGTGCCAGCACCACCCTTGGGGGGGGCCTCTCCGGCTACACCTTC
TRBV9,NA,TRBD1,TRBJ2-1,CASSVGTGEQFF,TGTGCCAGCAGCGTGGGGACAGGAGAGCAGTTCTTC